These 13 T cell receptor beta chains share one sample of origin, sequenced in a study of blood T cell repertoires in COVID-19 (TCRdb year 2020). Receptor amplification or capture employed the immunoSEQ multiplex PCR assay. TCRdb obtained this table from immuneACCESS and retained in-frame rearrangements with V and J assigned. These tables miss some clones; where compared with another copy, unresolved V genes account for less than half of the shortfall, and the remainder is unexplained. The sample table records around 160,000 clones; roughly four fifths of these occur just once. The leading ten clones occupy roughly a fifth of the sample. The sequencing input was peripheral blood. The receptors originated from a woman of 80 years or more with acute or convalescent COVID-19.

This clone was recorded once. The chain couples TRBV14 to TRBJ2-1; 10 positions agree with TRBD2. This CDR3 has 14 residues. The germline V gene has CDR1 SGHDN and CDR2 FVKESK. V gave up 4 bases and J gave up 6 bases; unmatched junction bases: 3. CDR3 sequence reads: CASSLGLASNEQFF. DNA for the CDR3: TGTGCCAGCAGCCTGGGACTAGCGTCCAATGAGCAGTTCTTC.

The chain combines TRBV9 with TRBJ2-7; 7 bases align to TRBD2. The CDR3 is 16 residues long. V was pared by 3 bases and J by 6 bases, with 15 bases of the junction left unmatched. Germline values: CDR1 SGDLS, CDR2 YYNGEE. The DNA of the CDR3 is TGTGCCAGCAGCGCCCGTTTATCGAGCGGGATGCGCGAGCAGTACTTC. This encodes CASSARLSSGMREQYF.

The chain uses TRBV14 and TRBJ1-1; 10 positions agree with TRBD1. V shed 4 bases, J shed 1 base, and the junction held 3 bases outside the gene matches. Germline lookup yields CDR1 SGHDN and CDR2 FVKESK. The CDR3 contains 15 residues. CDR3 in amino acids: CASSLRDRGNTEAFF. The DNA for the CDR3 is TGTGCCAGCAGCCTTCGGGACAGGGGGAACACTGAAGCTTTCTTT.

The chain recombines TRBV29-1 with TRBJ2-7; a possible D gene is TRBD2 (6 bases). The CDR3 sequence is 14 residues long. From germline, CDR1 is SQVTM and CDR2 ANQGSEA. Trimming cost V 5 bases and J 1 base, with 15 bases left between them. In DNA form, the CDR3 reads TGCAGCGTTCGAACCCCCGGGACTTCCTACGAGCAGTACTTC. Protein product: CSVRTPGTSYEQYF.

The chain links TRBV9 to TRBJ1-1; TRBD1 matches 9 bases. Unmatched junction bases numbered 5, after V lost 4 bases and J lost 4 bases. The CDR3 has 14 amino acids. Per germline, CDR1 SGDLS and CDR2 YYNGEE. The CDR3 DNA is TGTGCCAGCAGCCCCGGGACAGGGCGCACTGAAGCTTTCTTT. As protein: CASSPGTGRTEAFF.

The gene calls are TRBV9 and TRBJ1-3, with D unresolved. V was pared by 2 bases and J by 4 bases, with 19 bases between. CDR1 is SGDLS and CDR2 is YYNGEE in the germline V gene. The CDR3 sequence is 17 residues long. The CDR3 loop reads CASSVATGSPLGNTIYF. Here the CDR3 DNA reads TGTGCCAGCAGCGTTGCAACTGGGAGTCCATTGGGAAACACCATATATTTT. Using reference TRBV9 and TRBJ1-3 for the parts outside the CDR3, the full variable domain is DSGVTQTPKHLITATGQRVTLRCSPRSGDLSVYWYQQSLDQGLQFLIQYYNGEERAKGNILERFSAQQFPDLHSELNLSSLELGDSALYFCASSVATGSPLGNTIYFGEGSWLTVV.

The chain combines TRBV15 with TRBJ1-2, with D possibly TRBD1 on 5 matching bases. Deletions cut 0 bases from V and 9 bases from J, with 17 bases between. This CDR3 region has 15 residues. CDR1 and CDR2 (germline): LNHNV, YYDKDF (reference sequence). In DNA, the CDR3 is TGTGCCACCAGCAGAGATTTAGACAGCTCTTTTAGCTACACCTTC. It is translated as CATSRDLDSSFSYTF.

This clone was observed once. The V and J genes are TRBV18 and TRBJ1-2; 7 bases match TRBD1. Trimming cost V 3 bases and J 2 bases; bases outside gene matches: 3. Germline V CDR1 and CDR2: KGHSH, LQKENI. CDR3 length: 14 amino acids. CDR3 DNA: TGTGCCAGCTCACCCCAGACAGGGAACTATGGCTACACCTTC. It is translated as CASSPQTGNYGYTF.

CDR3 coding DNA: TGTGCCAGCAGCTTGGAGGGGACAGTGTGGAGCTCCTACGAGCAGTACTTC. Amino acid sequence: CASSLEGTVWSSYEQYF. V usage is TRBV5-5 and J usage is TRBJ2-7; 7 bases align to TRBD1. The V segment lost 0 bases and the J segment 0 bases; nucleotides outside the gene matches: 9. Looked up from germline, CDR1 is SGHKS and CDR2 is YYEKEE (reference sequence). The CDR3 is 17 amino acids.

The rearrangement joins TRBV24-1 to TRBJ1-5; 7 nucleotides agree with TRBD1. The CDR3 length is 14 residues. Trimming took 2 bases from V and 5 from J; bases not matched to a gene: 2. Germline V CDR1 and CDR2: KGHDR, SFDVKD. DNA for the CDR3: TGTGCCACCAGTGATTCCAGGGGGGATCAGCCCCAGCATTTT. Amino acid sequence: CATSDSRGDQPQHF.

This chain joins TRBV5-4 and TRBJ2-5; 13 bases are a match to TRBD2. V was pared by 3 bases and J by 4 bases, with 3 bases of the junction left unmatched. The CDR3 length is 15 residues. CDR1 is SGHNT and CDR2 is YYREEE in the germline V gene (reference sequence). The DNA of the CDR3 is TGTGCCAGCAGCTCACTAGCGGGGGGGGGAGAGACCCAGTACTTC. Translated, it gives CASSSLAGGGETQYF.

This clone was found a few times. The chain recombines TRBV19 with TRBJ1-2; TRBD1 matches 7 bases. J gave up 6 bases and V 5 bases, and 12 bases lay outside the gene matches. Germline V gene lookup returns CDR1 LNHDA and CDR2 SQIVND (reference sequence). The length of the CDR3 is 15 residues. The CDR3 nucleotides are TGTGCCAGTAGTCTCCGGGACAGATGGTTTGATGGCTACACCTTC. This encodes CASSLRDRWFDGYTF.

CDR3 in DNA: TGTGCCAGCAGCTCCTTCACTGAAGCTTTCTTT. Translated, it gives CASSSFTEAFF. The V call is TRBV6-6, the J call TRBJ1-1, with no clear D. Germline CDR1 and CDR2: MNHNY and SVGAGI (reference sequence). This CDR3 is 11 amino acids long. Deletions cut 6 bases from V and 4 bases from J, with 6 bases between.